This T cell receptor beta chain was profiled in a study of read filtering for tumor transcriptome and immune sequencing. Regarding the study as a whole: In IR-seq, single-read clonotypes were roughly 80% of clonotypes but approximately 4% of reads.

V lost 1 base to trimming and J lost 9 bases, with 5 bases between them. CDR3 length: 11 amino acids. The germline V gene encodes CDR1 SNHLY and CDR2 FYNNEI. At least ten counts were recorded for this clonotype. As yet, its antigen is unknown. The library was built from 400 ng RNA with molecular barcoded adaptors for alpha/delta and beta/gamma chains. TCRdb re-derived calls from the reads in MiXCR, one entry per CDR3 protein. In the table there are approximately 150,000 distinct CDR3 sequences, about 12% of which are singletons. Sequenced input: a population of CD138-negative cells sorted from bone marrow. The rearrangement links TRBV2 to TRBJ2-3; the D is unclear. This sequence was found in a donor at least 40 years old with multiple myeloma. Here the CDR3 DNA reads TGTGCCAGCAGTGAAGAGAAGACGCAGTATTTT. Translating gives CASSEEKTQYF.